The clone carrying this TCR beta chain was seen repeatedly, ten times or more. The source of the sample is a study of T-cell reconstitution after alpha-beta-depleted transplantation in children. Preparing the TCRbeta library involved the use of unique molecular identifiers. Using its own MiXCR run on the PCR reads, TCRdb lists one record per CDR3 protein. The data contain 150,000 to 200,000 distinct CDR3 sequences, about 14% of them singletons. The CDR3 loop spans 14 amino acids. V lost 4 bases, J lost 6 bases, and 12 bases lay in between. Source: PBMCs from the stem cell graft donor, taken from the stem cell graft. The rearrangement links TRBV12-3 or TRBV12-4 to TRBJ2-2; D remains unclear. The receptor comes from a human donor who donated a stem cell graft to a child with acute lymphoblastic leukemia. The CDR3 nucleotides read TGTGCCAGCAGTTATAACCGAGAATCCGGGGAGCTGTTTTTT. Amino acid sequence: CASSYNRESGELFF.